This T cell receptor (beta chain) emerged from a study of blood T cells in healthy people across ages. General observations from the study: Measured against age, TCR beta diversity per million T cells decreased in a roughly linear manner.

It was with a sample-barcoded 5' primer and a J-beta primer mix that a second PCR of roughly 7 to 12 cycles was run. A tag from a template-switch adaptor with 12 random nucleotides marked each cDNA molecule. TCRdb processed the 5' RACE reads anew with MiXCR; each CDR3 protein has one entry. This table has approximately 900,000 distinct CDR3 sequences, about 27% appearing once. V was pared by 1 base and J by 0 bases, with 12 bases between. CDR3 size: 15 residues. Per germline, CDR1 SQVTM and CDR2 ANQGSEA. In the case of this clonotype: The antigen is not known.

Per sample, at least 6 micrograms of total RNA were extracted. These records were also assigned to another study, of T cells of mothers and their children.

Sequencing was performed on blood. The receptor was isolated from a woman aged 40 to 49 in good health. The chain couples TRBV29-1 to TRBJ1-1, with unresolved D. CDR3 nucleotide sequence: TGCAGCGTTGAAGGTCTTGGCAGTATGAACACTGAAGCTTTCTTT. Its protein is CSVEGLGSMNTEAFF. The full variable domain, its missing parts supplied by reference TRBV29-1 and TRBJ1-1, is SAVISQKPSRDICQRGTSLTIQCQVDSQVTMMFWYRQQPGQSLTLIATANQGSEATYESGFVIDKFPISRPNLTFSTLTVSNMSPEDSSIYLCSVEGLGSMNTEAFFGQGTRLTVV.